The rows below give T cell receptor beta chains drawn from one sample of a study of T cell responses to AZD1222 COVID-19 vaccine. Libraries were prepared by immunoSEQ multiplex PCR; TCRdb keeps only in-frame clonotypes and omits some of them. In the table there are more than 140,000 clones, 88% of which are singletons. Sequencing used peripheral blood, obtained on day 0 of AZD1222 vaccination. The source of these receptors is an adult in good health. Both conserved end residues are part of each CDR3. D genes are given only for firm matches. Some rows mark clone size as missing; the rest say once, few, many or name a class of expanded clone.

j_call,v_call,clone_size,d_call,cdr3_length,cdr3_aa,cdr3_nt
TRBJ1-1,TRBV4-2,-,-,13,CASSQPESTEAFF,TGTGCCAGCAGCCAGCCTGAGAGCACTGAAGCTTTCTTT
TRBJ1-5,TRBV27,-,-,17,CASSLRGVDGRHQPQHF,TGTGCCAGCAGTTTAAGAGGTGTGGATGGGAGGCATCAGCCCCAGCATTTT
TRBJ1-5,TRBV19,-,-,12,CASSIASQPQHF,TGTGCCAGTAGTATAGCTAGTCAGCCCCAGCATTTT
TRBJ1-2,TRBV6-5,once,-,12,CASWRVGYGYTF,TGTGCCAGTTGGAGGGTTGGCTATGGCTACACCTTC
TRBJ2-5,TRBV10-3,-,TRBD2,18,CAISERSASGAPSETQYF,TGTGCCATCAGTGAGAGGTCGGCTAGCGGCGCCCCGTCGGAGACCCAGTACTTC
TRBJ1-2,TRBV6-5,-,TRBD1,14,CASSAGGKSYGYTF,TGTGCCAGCAGCGCAGGGGGGAAGAGCTATGGCTACACCTTC
TRBJ2-7,TRBV4-3,-,-,15,CASSQADGGAYEQYF,TGCGCCAGCAGCCAAGCTGACGGCGGGGCCTACGAGCAGTACTTC
TRBJ1-2,TRBV30,-,-,14,CAWRGLGQDYGYTF,TGTGCCTGGAGGGGGTTGGGGCAAGACTATGGCTACACCTTC
TRBJ1-1,TRBV7-9,-,-,14,CASSPSGAGTEAFF,TGTGCCAGCAGCCCCTCAGGGGCAGGTACTGAAGCTTTCTTT
TRBJ1-5,TRBV12-3/TRBV12-4,-,-,12,CASSFSDQPQHF,TGTGCCAGCAGTTTTTCTGATCAGCCCCAGCATTTT
TRBJ2-4,TRBV6-5,-,-,14,CASSSHGQPNIQYF,TGTGCCAGCAGTTCTCATGGACAGCCGAACATTCAGTACTTC
TRBJ2-6,TRBV15,-,-,17,CATSRGEEYSGANVLTF,TGTGCCACCAGCAGAGGGGAAGAATACTCTGGGGCCAACGTCCTGACTTTC
TRBJ2-1,TRBV19,-,TRBD2,13,CASSGTGGNEQFF,TGTGCCAGTAGTGGGACGGGAGGGAATGAGCAGTTCTTC
TRBJ2-2,TRBV19,-,-,13,CASSIQSTGELFF,TGTGCCAGTAGTATTCAGAGCACCGGGGAGCTGTTTTTT
TRBJ1-5,TRBV19,-,-,14,CASSIYHSNQPQHF,TGTGCCAGTAGTATTTATCATAGCAATCAGCCCCAGCATTTT
TRBJ1-1,TRBV5-4,-,-,13,CASSPASNTEAFF,TGTGCCAGCAGCCCGGCATCGAACACTGAAGCTTTCTTT
TRBJ2-6,TRBV7-9,-,-,13,CASSSSGANVLTF,TGTGCCAGCAGCTCCTCCGGGGCCAACGTCCTGACTTTC
TRBJ2-3,TRBV12-3/TRBV12-4,-,-,13,CASSLAGLDTQYF,TGTGCCAGCAGTTTGGCAGGATTAGATACGCAGTATTTT
TRBJ2-7,TRBV29-1,-,-,11,CSVVLSHEQYF,TGCAGCGTTGTGTTGTCCCACGAGCAGTACTTC
TRBJ2-2,TRBV6-2/TRBV6-3,-,-,13,CASSTSPAGELFF,TGTGCCAGCAGTACGTCCCCGGCCGGGGAGCTGTTTTTT
TRBJ2-2,TRBV19,-,-,10,CASSGGELFF,TGTGCCAGTAGTGGCGGGGAGCTGTTTTTT
TRBJ1-2,TRBV6-5,-,-,12,CASRTPDGSYTF,TGTGCCAGCCGCACACCGGACGGGAGCTACACCTTC
TRBJ1-1,TRBV9,-,-,15,CASSVEGVGPTEAFF,TGTGCCAGCAGCGTAGAGGGGGTGGGTCCCACTGAAGCTTTCTTT
TRBJ2-1,TRBV9,-,-,14,CASSVVGADGEQFF,TGTGCCAGCAGCGTAGTAGGGGCAGACGGTGAGCAGTTCTTC